Each of the 32 T cell receptor beta chains below was sequenced from the same sample in a study of early T cells in non-severe SARS-CoV-2 infection. TCRdb processed the 5' RACE reads anew with MiXCR; each CDR3 protein has one entry. The sample has around 20,000 distinct CDR3 sequences, about 4% seen once. The specimen sequenced was whole blood. Receptor source: an adult who was a healthcare worker with PCR-confirmed SARS-CoV-2 infection or an uninfected control (not recorded which).

This clonotype showed up just a few times. The V call is TRBV2, the J call TRBJ2-3; D not certain. Germline V gene sequence: CDR1 SNHLY, CDR2 FYNNEI. Trimming left V 7 bases short and J 1 base short, with 15 bases between. This CDR3 has 15 residues. This CDR3 is CASIGARAGTDTQYF. CDR3 DNA sequence: TGTGCCAGCATCGGCGCAAGGGCCGGCACAGATACGCAGTATTTT.

This clonotype came up many times. V gene TRBV29-1 combines with J gene TRBJ2-7; 9 positions match TRBD1. The CDR3 is 13 amino acids. The ends lost 7 bases at V and 0 bases at J; junction bases unmatched: 4. Germline CDR1 SQVTM, CDR2 ANQGSEA. This CDR3 is CSGTGANSYEQYF. The CDR3 coding sequence is TGCAGCGGGACAGGGGCTAACTCCTACGAGCAGTACTTC.

This clonotype was picked up many times. One junction end disagrees with the germline gene, perhaps due to a read error. The gene calls are TRBV7-8 and TRBJ2-2; TRBD2 is a possible D gene (5 bases). The CDR3 extends over 15 amino acids. Germline CDR1 and CDR2: SGHVS and FQNEAQ. CDR3 sequence reads: CASSLAGREGGELFF. The CDR3 DNA reads TGTGCCAGCAGCCTAGCTGGTAGGGAAGGCGGGGAGCTGTTTTTT. Full variable domain (missing parts from reference TRBV7-8 and TRBJ2-2): GAGVSQSPRYKVAKRGQDVALRCDPISGHVSLFWYQQALGQGPEFLTYFQNEAQLDKSGLPSDRFFAERPEGSVSTLKIQRTQQEDSAVYLCASSLAGREGGELFFGEGSRLTVL.

This clonotype was seen ten or more times. The chain combines TRBV5-5 with TRBJ1-4, with D possibly matching TRBD1 (5 bases). The CDR3 runs to 15 residues. The germline CDR1 and CDR2 sequences are SGHKS and YYEKEE (reference sequence). V was cut by 2 bases and J by 7 bases, with 15 bases left in between. The CDR3 DNA sequence: TGTGCCAGCAGCTTCCGGGACCGGGAGGGTGAAAAACTGTTTTTT. This codes for CASSFRDREGEKLFF. Drawing the rest from reference TRBV5-5 and TRBJ1-4, the complete variable domain is DAGVTQSPTHLIKTRGQQVTLRCSPISGHKSVSWYQQVLGQGPQFIFQYYEKEERGRGNFPDRFSARQFPNYSSELNVNALLLGDSALYLCASSFRDREGEKLFFGSGTQLSVL.

Many counts were recorded for this clonotype. The chain uses TRBV6-5 and TRBJ1-5; the D gene is possibly TRBD1 (5 bases). CDR3 length: 15 amino acids. CDR1 MNHEY and CDR2 SVGAGI come from the germline V gene. V was cut by 6 bases and J by 0 bases, with 12 bases left in between. The CDR3 nucleotides are TGTGCCAGCAGCCCGGCCGGGGCTAGCAATCAGCCCCAGCATTTT. This encodes CASSPAGASNQPQHF.

The table lists this clonotype with a few counts. The rearrangement links TRBV6-5 to TRBJ1-1; D gene unclear. Germline lookup yields CDR1 MNHEY and CDR2 SVGAGI. V gave up 2 bases and J gave up 0 bases, with 10 bases separating them. The CDR3 consists of 15 residues. The CDR3 loop reads CASSYGFSLNTEAFF. The CDR3 DNA follows: TGTGCCAGCAGTTACGGATTTAGTTTGAACACTGAAGCTTTCTTT.

This chain uses TRBV7-2 with TRBJ2-3; no clear D. Trimming shortened V by 2 bases and J by 2 bases, and 11 bases separated the two germline ends. This CDR3 comprises 15 residues. Per the germline V gene, CDR1 is SGHTA and CDR2 is FQGNSA. The CDR3: CASSLSQHLTDTQYF. CDR3 DNA: TGTGCCAGCAGCTTAAGCCAACACCTCACAGATACGCAGTATTTT.

This clonotype was recorded many times. The rearrangement uses TRBV4-3 and TRBJ1-3; tentatively, D is TRBD1 (5 bases). V was shortened by 1 base and J by 1 base, with 11 bases between the two germline ends. Germline CDR1 reads LGHNA; CDR2 reads YSLEER. The CDR3 sequence is 16 residues long. In DNA, the CDR3 is TGCGCCAGCAGCCAAGTCTCGACAGTTTCTGGAAACACCATATATTTT. It codes for CASSQVSTVSGNTIYF.

In its sample, this clonotype was seen a few times. The chain has TRBV12-3 or TRBV12-4 and TRBJ1-5, with D possibly being TRBD1 (5 bases). The CDR3 is 15 amino acids. Trimming left V 5 bases short and J 0 bases short, with 11 bases between. The CDR3 reads CASSHRDGSNQPQHF. CDR3 DNA sequence: TGTGCCAGCAGTCACCGGGACGGTAGCAATCAGCCCCAGCATTTT.

This clonotype appeared many times. The CDR3 DNA follows: TGTGCCAGCAGTAGCGTTCTGGCTGGGGAGCTGTTTTTT. Translation gives CASSSVLAGELFF. The J gene is TRBJ2-2, the V gene TRBV7-2; perhaps TRBD2 as D (5 bases). CDR1 and CDR2 from the germline V gene are SGHTA and FQGNSA. The CDR3 has 13 amino acids. The V gene lost 6 bases and the J gene lost 8 bases, with 13 bases spanning the gap.

There are many counts of this clonotype. The rearrangement links TRBV15 to TRBJ2-4, with D perhaps matching TRBD1 or TRBD2 (5 bases each). This CDR3 has 12 residues. Between the trimmed V and J ends, which lost 4 bases and 15 bases, there was a span of 16 bases. Germline CDR1 is LNHNV and CDR2 is YYDKDF (reference sequence). The CDR3 coding sequence is TGTGCCACCAGCACCCCGGGGCCCGTACGGTACTTC. Protein product: CATSTPGPVRYF.

This clonotype came up a few times. The V call is TRBV18, the J call TRBJ2-5, with 8 bases lining up with TRBD2. The CDR3 sequence is 13 residues long. Germline assignment: CDR1 KGHSH and CDR2 LQKENI. Trimming cost V 10 bases and J 1 base; bases outside gene matches: 5. CDR3 residues: CATVRGGQETQYF. The CDR3 region has the DNA TGTGCCACCGTACGGGGGGGCCAAGAGACCCAGTACTTC.

This clonotype was seen at least ten times. The rearrangement joins TRBV5-1 to TRBJ2-5; TRBD1 might be the D (5 bases). Trimming removed 1 base from V and 1 base from J, with 11 bases in between. Germline V lookup: CDR1 SGHRS, CDR2 YFSETQ. This CDR3 comprises 15 residues. The CDR3 region is CASSLSKGPQETQYF. DNA of the CDR3: TGCGCCAGCAGCTTGTCCAAGGGGCCCCAAGAGACCCAGTACTTC.

This clonotype was seen a few times. The rearrangement joins TRBV5-1 to TRBJ1-1; 10 bases align to TRBD1. With V trimmed by 4 bases and J by 1 base, 7 bases remained unmatched. Germline values: CDR1 SGHRS, CDR2 YFSETQ. The CDR3 runs 16 residues. In DNA form, the CDR3 reads TGCGCCAGCAGCCCCCGGGACAGGGGCAGGAACACTGAAGCTTTCTTT. It encodes CASSPRDRGRNTEAFF.

Ten or more counts support this clonotype. The genes are TRBV7-2 and TRBJ2-3, with 8 positions matching TRBD1. In germline, CDR1 is SGHTA, CDR2 FQGNSA. V lost 4 bases to trimming and J lost 2 bases; unmatched junction nucleotides: 8. This CDR3 has 16 amino acids. The CDR3 sequence: CASSSTGVWDTDTQYF. As DNA, the CDR3 is TGTGCCAGCAGCTCGACAGGGGTATGGGACACAGATACGCAGTATTTT. Filled out from reference TRBV7-2 and TRBJ2-3, the complete variable domain reads GAGVSQSPSNKVTEKGKDVELRCDPISGHTALYWYRQSLGQGLEFLIYFQGNSAPDKSGLPSDRFSAERTGGSVSTLTIQRTQQEDSAVYLCASSSTGVWDTDTQYFGPGTRLTVL.

Many counts were recorded for this clonotype. One junction end does not reproduce the germline sequence, and a read error may be involved. V and J are TRBV6-2 or TRBV6-3 and TRBJ1-2; 11 nucleotides match TRBD1. CDR3 length: 11 residues. Germline CDR1 reads MNHEY; CDR2 reads SVGEGT. The chain's CDR3 is CASSTGQGASF. The CDR3 DNA reads TGTGCCAGCAGTACTGGACAGGGGGCGTCCTTC.

The chain combines TRBV12-3 or TRBV12-4 with TRBJ2-1; D not certain. The CDR3 has 11 amino acids. Between the trimmed V and J ends, which lost 5 bases and 9 bases, there was a span of 8 bases. The CDR3 loop reads CASSVPGEQFF. The CDR3 coding sequence is TGTGCCAGCAGTGTTCCCGGTGAGCAGTTCTTC.

Ten or more counts support this clonotype. The chain links TRBV25-1 to TRBJ2-7; 7 bases map to TRBD2. After removal of 6 bases from V and 4 bases from J, the junction contained 0 bases not matched to a gene. The CDR3 is 11 residues long. Germline CDR1 MGHDK, CDR2 SYGVNS. The CDR3 DNA is TGTGCCAGCAGCGGGGGGTACGAGCAGTACTTC. This sequence encodes CASSGGYEQYF.

This clonotype was recorded at least ten times. This chain links TRBV10-3 with TRBJ2-5; TRBD1 matches at 8 bases. The CDR3 has 13 amino acids. Germline lookup yields CDR1 ENHRY and CDR2 SYGVKD. With 8 bases clipped from V and 5 bases from J, the junction kept 7 bases outside the gene matches. This CDR3 reads CAIAGGGVETQYF. CDR3 nucleotides: TGTGCCATCGCAGGGGGCGGGGTGGAGACCCAGTACTTC.

This chain links TRBV7-2 with TRBJ2-5; D tentatively reads TRBD1 or TRBD2 (5 bases each). Trimming shortened V by 1 base and J by 7 bases, and 7 bases separated the two germline ends. This CDR3 contains 12 residues. Germline CDR1 and CDR2: SGHTA and FQGNSA. The CDR3 coding sequence is TGTGCCAGCAGCTTAGGAGGGGTGACCCAGTACTTC. The encoded protein is CASSLGGVTQYF.

The chain joins TRBV6-2 or TRBV6-3 to TRBJ2-1; 12 bases map to TRBD2. The CDR3 has 19 amino acids. CDR1 is MNHEY, CDR2 SVGEGT, per germline. The V gene end was trimmed by 3 bases and the J gene end by 7 bases; junction bases not matched to a gene: 16. As DNA, the CDR3 is TGTGCCAGCAGTTATCCCCTCATACTAGCGGGGGGCTTCGGGAATGAGCAGTTCTTC. Protein product: CASSYPLILAGGFGNEQFF.

In its sample, this clonotype ranks as medium-sized. The chain couples TRBV9 to TRBJ1-3; tentatively, D is TRBD1 (6 bases). The CDR3 is 15 residues long. The germline V and J ends were trimmed by 0 bases and 2 bases, with 9 bases remaining between them. Germline V gives CDR1 SGDLS, CDR2 YYNGEE. The CDR3 DNA reads as TGTGCCAGCAGCGTAGAGTCAGGGGCTGGAAACACCATATATTTT. Protein product: CASSVESGAGNTIYF.

Many counts were recorded for this clonotype. This chain connects TRBV18 to TRBJ2-1; 9 nucleotides match TRBD2. This CDR3 has 19 amino acids. Trimming at V came to 1 base and at J to 7 bases, leaving 17 bases not matched to a gene. CDR1 is KGHSH and CDR2 is LQKENI in the germline V gene. This CDR3 reads CASSPRPWASGEMKNEQFF. Written as DNA, the CDR3 is TGTGCCAGCTCACCACGACCCTGGGCTAGCGGGGAGATGAAGAATGAGCAGTTCTTC.

This clonotype occurred a few times. The gene calls are TRBV24-1 and TRBJ2-2; D is possibly TRBD1 (6 bases). V lost 5 bases, J lost 2 bases, and 11 bases lay in between. This CDR3 has 15 amino acids. Germline lookup yields CDR1 KGHDR and CDR2 SFDVKD. CDR3 DNA sequence: TGTGCCACCAGTGCCAGGGGACCAAACACCGGGGAGCTGTTTTTT. It encodes CATSARGPNTGELFF.

V and J are TRBV30 and TRBJ1-1; D is unclear. Trimming removed 5 bases at V and 7 bases at J, with 14 bases between. The germline gives CDR1 GTSNPN, CDR2 SVGIG (reference sequence). The length of the CDR3 is 12 residues. DNA for the CDR3: TGTGCCTGGGTAAAAGAACTGGGTGAAGCTTTCTTT. Translated: CAWVKELGEAFF.

This clonotype was picked up a small number of times. The chain has TRBV18 and TRBJ1-3; 8 bases line up with TRBD1. V was pared by 5 bases and J by 0 bases, with 3 bases of the junction left unmatched. The germline V gene encodes CDR1 KGHSH and CDR2 LQKENI. The CDR3 runs to 15 residues. CDR3 sequence: CASSTGQVSGNTIYF. Written as DNA, the CDR3 is TGTGCCAGCTCAACGGGACAGGTCTCTGGAAACACCATATATTTT.

There are many counts of this clonotype. The V and J genes are TRBV20-1 and TRBJ2-1; 13 bases line up with TRBD2. J was trimmed by 4 bases and V by 3 bases; bases with no gene match: 3. Germline V CDR1 and CDR2: DFQATT, SNEGSKA (reference sequence). The CDR3 loop spans 15 amino acids. The CDR3 nucleotides are TGCAGTGCTAGTCTGGGACTAGCGGGGTACAATGAGCAGTTCTTC. This sequence encodes CSASLGLAGYNEQFF.

Within the sample, this clonotype is medium-sized. The CDR3 here is CASSLGTEAFF. CDR3 in DNA: TGTGCCAGCAGTTTGGGCACTGAAGCTTTCTTT. This chain uses TRBV11-2 with TRBJ1-1; no firm D call. The germline V and J ends were trimmed by 6 bases and 4 bases, with 6 bases remaining between them. The CDR3 is 11 amino acids. In germline, CDR1 is SGHAT, CDR2 FQNNGV. Using reference TRBV11-2 and TRBJ1-1 for the parts outside the CDR3, the full variable domain is EAGVAQSPRYKIIEKRQSVAFWCNPISGHATLYWYQQILGQGPKLLIQFQNNGVVDDSQLPKDRFSAERLKGVDSTLKIQPAKLEDSAVYLCASSLGTEAFFGQGTRLTVV.

The chain uses TRBV7-2 and TRBJ2-5, with 7 bases aligning to TRBD2. CDR3 length: 15 residues. V shed 5 bases and J 6 bases; nucleotides not matched to a gene: 12. The germline V gene has CDR1 SGHTA and CDR2 FQGNSA. CDR3 sequence reads: CASSQTPPSGQTQYF. DNA of the CDR3: TGTGCCAGCAGCCAGACCCCCCCTAGCGGCCAGACCCAGTACTTC. Filled out from reference TRBV7-2 and TRBJ2-5, the complete variable domain reads GAGVSQSPSNKVTEKGKDVELRCDPISGHTALYWYRQSLGQGLEFLIYFQGNSAPDKSGLPSDRFSAERTGGSVSTLTIQRTQQEDSAVYLCASSQTPPSGQTQYFGPGTRLLVL.

This clonotype was seen ten or more times. This chain uses TRBV20-1 with TRBJ1-5, with 10 bases aligning to TRBD1. The CDR3 is 16 residues long. The J segment lost 3 bases and the V segment lost 4 bases, leaving 9 bases of the junction unmatched. Germline-derived CDR1 and CDR2 are DFQATT and SNEGSKA (reference sequence). CDR3 region: CSAISGQGGNNQPQHF. Here the CDR3 DNA reads TGCAGTGCTATTTCCGGACAGGGGGGTAACAATCAGCCCCAGCATTTT.

This clonotype is medium-sized in the sample. The J gene is TRBJ2-1, the V gene TRBV5-1, with 11 bases identical to TRBD2. The CDR3 loop spans 16 amino acids. Germline trimming cut 1 base from V and 1 base from J; bases unmatched to any gene: 1. Germline V lookup: CDR1 SGHRS, CDR2 YFSETQ. The CDR3 sequence is CASSLRLAGSYNEQFF. CDR3 bases: TGCGCCAGCAGCTTGAGACTAGCGGGGTCCTACAATGAGCAGTTCTTC.

This clonotype was detected a few times. V is TRBV20-1 and J is TRBJ2-1; 9 bases agree with TRBD1. CDR1 and CDR2 from the germline V gene are DFQATT and SNEGSKA (reference sequence). The CDR3 sequence is 15 residues long. V shed 6 bases, J shed 2 bases, and the junction held 8 bases outside the gene matches. Here the CDR3 reads CSAPLGQGTYNEQFF. Written as DNA, the CDR3 is TGCAGTGCCCCCCTGGGACAGGGAACCTACAATGAGCAGTTCTTC.